A selection of T cell receptor beta chains follows, all from one sample in a study of blood T cells in healthy people across ages. Each CDR3 protein is one row after TCRdb ran MiXCR on the 5' RACE reads. The sample carries under 850,000 distinct CDR3 sequences, around 34% recorded once. Sequencing input: blood. Receptors originate from a man between 18 and 29 years old in good health. The CDR3 runs from the conserved cysteine through the conserved F or W. Fields, in order: CDR3 protein, CDR3 DNA, V gene, J gene, D gene, clone size, CDR3 length. The D gene is left open where the match is weak. Only part of the rows carry a size: once, few, many, or a class if the clone is expanded.

CASSLDGLYGYTF	TGTGCCAGCAGCTTAGATGGTCTTTATGGCTACACCTTC	TRBV12-3/TRBV12-4	TRBJ1-2	NA	few	13
CATTEPNTDTQYF	TGTGCCACTACAGAGCCAAACACAGATACGCAGTATTTT	TRBV6-5	TRBJ2-3	NA	many	13
CASNLGGTDTQYF	TGTGCCAGCAACCTAGGGGGCACAGATACGCAGTATTTT	TRBV9	TRBJ2-3	NA	many	13
CAWSSLRTGTYNEQYF	TGTGCCTGGAGCTCGCTTAGGACAGGGACCTACAATGAGCAGTACTTC	TRBV30	TRBJ2-5	TRBD1	NA	16
CAISELSSQETQYF	TGTGCCATCAGTGAGCTCAGCTCCCAAGAGACCCAGTACTTC	TRBV10-3	TRBJ2-5	NA	NA	14
CRVGGGSLGTEAFF	TGCAGGGTAGGCGGGGGCTCCTTAGGGACTGAAGCTTTCTTT	TRBV29-1	TRBJ1-1	NA	NA	14
CSVEEDTATTYEQYF	TGCAGCGTTGAAGAGGACACGGCGACTACCTACGAGCAGTACTTC	TRBV29-1	TRBJ2-7	NA	few	15
CASSAIPGAGRTEAFF	TGTGCCAGCAGCGCCATCCCTGGGGCGGGGAGGACTGAAGCTTTCTTT	TRBV6-2/TRBV6-3	TRBJ1-1	NA	once	16
CASSLLGAPQETQYF	TGTGCCAGCAGCCTTCTGGGGGCCCCTCAAGAGACCCAGTACTTC	TRBV7-6	TRBJ2-5	NA	NA	15
CASSVRGLGGYTF	TGTGCCAGCAGTGTCAGGGGGCTTGGAGGCTACACCTTC	TRBV12-3/TRBV12-4	TRBJ1-2	TRBD1	NA	13
CASSYGTAERRYTF	TGTGCCAGCAGTTACGGGACAGCTGAAAGGCGCTACACCTTC	TRBV6-5	TRBJ1-2	TRBD1	many	14
CASSSVTKGEQFF	TGTGCCAGCAGTTCCGTCACTAAGGGTGAGCAGTTCTTC	TRBV6-5	TRBJ2-1	NA	once	13
CASSLARGQKTEAFF	TGTGCCAGCAGCTTAGCGAGGGGGCAAAAGACTGAAGCTTTCTTT	TRBV7-9	TRBJ1-1	TRBD1	NA	15
CASSQSPKWGQETQYF	TGTGCCAGCAGTCAAAGCCCCAAGTGGGGCCAAGAGACCCAGTACTTC	TRBV12-3/TRBV12-4	TRBJ2-5	NA	NA	16
CSARDRVGLSPYNEQYF	TGCAGTGCTAGAGATCGAGTAGGACTATCCCCCTACAATGAGCAGTACTTC	TRBV20-1	TRBJ2-7	NA	few	17
CASSLYEWYSGANVLTF	TGTGCCAGCAGTTTGTATGAGTGGTACTCTGGGGCCAACGTCCTGACTTTC	TRBV28	TRBJ2-6	NA	NA	17
CASSRTDQNYGYTF	TGTGCCAGCAGTCGGACAGACCAAAACTATGGCTACACCTTC	TRBV6-2/TRBV6-3	TRBJ1-2	NA	NA	14
CASSRGVAHTDTQYF	TGTGCCAGCAGTAGAGGGGTGGCCCACACAGATACGCAGTATTTT	TRBV6-5	TRBJ2-3	NA	few	15
CASSPASEAFF	TGTGCCAGCAGTCCCGCGAGTGAAGCTTTCTTT	TRBV12-3/TRBV12-4	TRBJ1-1	NA	NA	11
CSAGLAGGYEQYF	TGCAGTGCTGGTCTAGCGGGGGGTTACGAGCAGTACTTC	TRBV20-1	TRBJ2-7	TRBD2	few	13
CASSLGGLRAEAFF	TGTGCCAGCAGCTTGGGGGGGCTGAGGGCTGAAGCTTTCTTT	TRBV5-6	TRBJ1-1	NA	NA	14
CASSLQDFQGPDTQYF	TGCGCCAGCAGCCTTCAGGACTTCCAGGGGCCAGATACGCAGTATTTT	TRBV4-3	TRBJ2-3	NA	few	16
CASSRGQTSNQPQHF	TGTGCCTCCAGCCGGGGACAGACTAGCAATCAGCCCCAGCATTTT	TRBV16	TRBJ1-5	TRBD1	few	15
CASRRSGGVHEQYF	TGTGCCAGCAGGCGGAGCGGGGGGGTCCACGAGCAGTACTTC	TRBV12-3/TRBV12-4	TRBJ2-7	TRBD2	few	14
CAITDRADLYGYTF	TGTGCCATCACCGACAGGGCTGACCTCTATGGCTACACCTTC	TRBV10-3	TRBJ1-2	TRBD1	NA	14
CSASTGTPYEQYF	TGCAGTGCTTCAACCGGGACCCCCTACGAGCAGTACTTC	TRBV20-1	TRBJ2-7	NA	many	13
CASSPSGRSIEQFF	TGCGCCAGCAGCCCCTCCGGGCGCTCGATTGAGCAGTTCTTC	TRBV5-1	TRBJ2-1	NA	NA	14
CSAWDGTMNTGELFF	TGCAGTGCTTGGGACGGAACAATGAACACCGGGGAGCTGTTTTTT	TRBV20-1	TRBJ2-2	NA	NA	15
CASSLKWGTGITYEQYF	TGTGCCAGCAGTTTAAAGTGGGGGACAGGCATCACCTACGAGCAGTACTTC	TRBV27	TRBJ2-7	TRBD1	NA	17
CASSRTPDRRSTDTQYF	TGTGCCAGCAGCCGGACACCTGACCGCCGGAGCACAGATACGCAGTATTTT	TRBV7-2	TRBJ2-3	NA	few	17
CASSPPRTEGYTF	TGTGCCAGCAGTCCGCCTCGGACCGAAGGCTACACCTTC	TRBV6-5	TRBJ1-2	NA	few	13
CASSQVQGRPDSPLHF	TGCGCCAGCAGCCAAGTTCAGGGGAGGCCGGATTCACCCCTCCACTTT	TRBV4-1	TRBJ1-6	NA	few	16
CASSLVPGLASETQYF	TGTGCCAGCAGCTTAGTACCGGGACTAGCTAGCGAGACCCAGTACTTC	TRBV11-2	TRBJ2-5	TRBD2	few	16
CASSLGTFDTQYF	TGCGCCAGCAGCCTTGGGACGTTTGATACGCAGTATTTT	TRBV5-1	TRBJ2-3	NA	many	13
CASSLLRTSGGGSYNEQFF	TGTGCCAGCAGCTTACTAAGGACTAGCGGGGGCGGTTCCTACAATGAGCAGTTCTTC	TRBV7-2	TRBJ2-1	TRBD2	few	19
CSALGPGPRGNQPQHF	TGCAGTGCTTTGGGCCCGGGTCCCAGGGGCAATCAGCCCCAGCATTTT	TRBV20-1	TRBJ1-5	NA	few	16
CASDLPSGNEQFF	TGTGCCAGCGACCTTCCATCGGGCAATGAGCAGTTCTTC	TRBV2	TRBJ2-1	NA	NA	13
CASSPRVGGTEAFF	TGTGCCAGCAGCCCGCGCGTGGGAGGGACTGAAGCTTTCTTT	TRBV9	TRBJ1-1	NA	NA	14
CAGGLAVSTDTQYF	TGTGCCGGGGGACTAGCGGTGAGCACAGATACGCAGTATTTT	TRBV21-1	TRBJ2-3	NA	few	14